Below, one TCR beta chain is given with its context. In this sample, this clone turned up a few times. Its antigen has not been determined. One base away there is no much larger clone; base qualities are not given. Additional DNA sequences in this sample encode the identical CDR3. The CDR3, from cysteine to phenylalanine, totals 12 residues. Only the CDR3 DNA is retained, 36 bases long and in frame from the first base. According to the germline V gene, CDR1 reads SGHRS and CDR2 reads YFSETQ. Between the V and J ends, shortened by 3 bases and 3 bases respectively, the junction contains 7 bases. The data originate from a study of beta chain features in type 1 diabetes (dated by TCRdb to the late 2010s). Concerning the study at large: No differences in mean age, gender distribution, total cell number or subset yield were found between patients and healthy donors. Naive and central memory subsets were obtained from all 28 donors, but regulatory and stem cell-like memory subsets were isolated from only 8 patients and roughly 8 healthy donors. In the study, TCRB repertoires of sorted circulating CD4+ T cell subsets from recently diagnosed type 1 diabetes patients were compared with those of matched healthy donors. A total of roughly 99,000,000 sorted cells were examined across all samples, and the number of cells per subset was strongly correlated with RNA yield. Broad study findings and their caveats: HLA sub-analyses involved small numbers of individuals, so any influence of HLA type on TCRB rearrangement remained unresolved. Fewer insertions and more nucleotide deletions at VDJ recombination sites were observed in patients with type 1 diabetes, implying thymic rearrangement abnormalities. Naive, central memory and regulatory TCRB repertoires appeared to be more similar among patients than among healthy donors. Because cDNA rather than genomic DNA was sequenced, highly expressing activated cells could have been over-represented, although no difference in activation and CD3 levels was found between groups. In all four CD4+ subsets, TCRB CDR3 length was moderately but significantly shorter in type 1 diabetes patients. PCR may preferentially amplify shorter templates, but because patient and control samples were amplified and corrected together, any resulting skew would affect both groups equally.

A single peripheral blood draw of about 116 mL on average was collected from each donor into heparinised tubes. A BD FACSAria II and a panel including CD45RO, CCR7, CD25, CD127, CD95 and CD27 were used to sort naive, central memory, regulatory and stem cell-like memory CD4+ T cells. Every sorted population had a purity above 95%. Right away, PBMCs were isolated by Lymphoprep density gradient centrifugation and were stained directly, with no culture step. So that batch effects would be minimized, each experiment stained and sorted samples in pairs, pairing one healthy donor with one patient. The High Capacity cDNA Reverse Transcription Kit was used to reverse transcribe all of the isolated RNA, meaning that expressed TCRB transcripts were what got sequenced. Deep immunoSEQ sequencing was performed on naive, central memory and regulatory T cell samples, with an average of roughly 3.3 million total reads per sample. Sorted cells were lysed in RLT buffer and RNA was extracted with DNase-treated RNeasy Micro or Mini kits, depending on cell number. Each cell subset was processed separately to prevent cross-contamination, with patient and healthy donor samples processed together. Using the immunoSEQ multiplex PCR, TCRB sequences were amplified from cDNA into 87-bp fragments spanning the CDR3 region. Sequencing of the amplicons was performed on the Illumina HiSeq platform. In the original analysis: Synthetic template baselines were used to correct PCR bias computationally, reads within Hamming distance 2 were collapsed together, and singletons that could not be merged were discarded. Reads were aligned to IMGT to assign V, D and J genes, CDR3 length, and insertions or deletions at six rearrangement sites. Within each subset, clonotype counts were normalized to the number of sorted cells before true diversity and Gini coefficients were calculated with the tcR R package. The overlap coefficient, calculated on TCRB nucleotide sequences, was used to measure repertoire sharing. As a proxy for the pre-selection repertoire, out-of-frame TCRB sequences from naive cells were analyzed. In TCRdb, the immuneACCESS table is reduced to in-frame sequences with V and J assigned. These tables do not hold every clone; where another copy was compared, an unresolved V gene accounts for under half, and the others remain unexplained. D and trimming were read from the DNA, whereas the V and J calls and clone size are those reported in that table. The sample table shows about 650,000 clones, and around an eighth are seen once. Around 0.12% of the sample rests with the top ten.

The receptor's source is a man aged 25-45 years with type 1 diabetes. The sample comprised naive CD4+ T cells from blood. Read against the paper, the sample's cell subset or site label means: true naive CD4+ T cells. The chain is assembled from TRBV5-1 and TRBJ2-7; possibly the D gene is TRBD1, per 5 matching bases. The bases read TGCGCCAGCAGCTCGCAGGGCTACGAGCAGTACTTC. Its translation is CASSSQGYEQYF.